This T cell receptor beta chain was identified during a study of T cell repertoires in MIS-A myocarditis. The V end lost 4 bases, the J end lost 6 bases, and 14 bases lay between the germline ends. Germline V gene data show CDR1 as MGHRA and CDR2 as YSYEKL. The CDR3 length is 14 residues. Repertoires were generated with immunoSEQ multiplex PCR, while TCRdb's copy carries only in-frame clones and drops some. Here the sample spans more than 14,000 clones, about 74% being singletons. The sequence derives from a man aged 18 to 29 with fulminant myocarditis from multisystem inflammatory syndrome in adults (MIS-A) after COVID-19. Sequences were obtained from left ventricle heart tissue obtained at autopsy. The rearrangement links TRBV4-1 to TRBJ2-3, with D maybe TRBD2 (6 bases). CDR3 in DNA: TGCGCCAGCAGCCGGGACTCGACTCGGGATACGCAGTATTTT. Protein sequence: CASSRDSTRDTQYF.